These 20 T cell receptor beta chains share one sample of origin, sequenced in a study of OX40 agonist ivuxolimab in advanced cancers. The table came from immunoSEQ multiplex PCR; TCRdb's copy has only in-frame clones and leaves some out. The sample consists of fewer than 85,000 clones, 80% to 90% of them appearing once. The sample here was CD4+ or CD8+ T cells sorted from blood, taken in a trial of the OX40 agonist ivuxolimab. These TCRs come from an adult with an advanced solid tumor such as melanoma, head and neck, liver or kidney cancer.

This chain's CDR3 is CASTRGGYLNEQFF. As DNA, the CDR3 is TGTGCCAGCACCCGGGGGGGTTACCTCAATGAGCAGTTCTTC. This rearrangement joins TRBV28 to TRBJ2-1; 8 bases match TRBD2. Trimming cost V 7 bases and J 6 bases; bases outside gene matches: 8. The germline V gene has CDR1 MDHEN and CDR2 SYDVKM. CDR3 size: 14 residues.

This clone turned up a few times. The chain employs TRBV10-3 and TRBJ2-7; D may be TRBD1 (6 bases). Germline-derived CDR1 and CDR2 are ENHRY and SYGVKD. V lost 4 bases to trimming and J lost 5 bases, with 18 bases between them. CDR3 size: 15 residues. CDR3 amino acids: CAISVEQGFSHEQYF. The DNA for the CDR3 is TGTGCCATCAGTGTCGAGCAGGGGTTTAGCCACGAGCAGTACTTC.

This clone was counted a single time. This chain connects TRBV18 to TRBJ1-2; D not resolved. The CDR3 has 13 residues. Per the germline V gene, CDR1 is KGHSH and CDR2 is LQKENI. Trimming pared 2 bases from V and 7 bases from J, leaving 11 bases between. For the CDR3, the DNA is TGTGCCAGCTCACCATGGGAAGGCTTTGGCTACACCTTC. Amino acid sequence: CASSPWEGFGYTF.

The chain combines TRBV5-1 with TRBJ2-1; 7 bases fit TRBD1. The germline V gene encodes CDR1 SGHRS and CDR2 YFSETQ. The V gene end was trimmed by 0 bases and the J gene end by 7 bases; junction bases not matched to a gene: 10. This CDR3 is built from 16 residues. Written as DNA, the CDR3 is TGCGCCAGCAGCTTGGAATTGGGCAGGGGGAAGAATGAGCAGTTCTTC. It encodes CASSLELGRGKNEQFF.

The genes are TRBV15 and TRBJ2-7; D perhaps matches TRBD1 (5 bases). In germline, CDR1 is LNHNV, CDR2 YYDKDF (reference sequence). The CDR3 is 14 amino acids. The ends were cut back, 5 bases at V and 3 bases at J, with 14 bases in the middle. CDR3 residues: CATSPRTTGYEQYF. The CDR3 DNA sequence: TGTGCCACCAGCCCCCGGACAACAGGCTACGAGCAGTACTTC.

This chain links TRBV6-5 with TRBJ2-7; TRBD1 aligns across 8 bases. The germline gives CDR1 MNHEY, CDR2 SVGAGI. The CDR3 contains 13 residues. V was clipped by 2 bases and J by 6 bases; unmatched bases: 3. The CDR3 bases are TGTGCCAGCAGTTACCGGGACAGGAGCGAGCAGTACTTC. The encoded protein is CASSYRDRSEQYF.

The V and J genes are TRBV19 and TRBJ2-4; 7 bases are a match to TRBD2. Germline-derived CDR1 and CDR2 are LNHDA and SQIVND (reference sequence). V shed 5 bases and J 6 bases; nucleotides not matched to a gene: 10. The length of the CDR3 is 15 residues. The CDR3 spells CASSGREKGRNIQYF. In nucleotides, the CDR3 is TGTGCCAGTAGTGGGAGGGAGAAGGGAAGAAACATTCAGTACTTC. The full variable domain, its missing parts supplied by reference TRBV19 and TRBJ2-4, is DGGITQSPKYLFRKEGQNVTLSCEQNLNHDAMYWYRQDPGQGLRLIYYSQIVNDFQKGDIAEGYSVSREKKESFPLTVTSAQKNPTAFYLCASSGREKGRNIQYFGAGTRLSVL.

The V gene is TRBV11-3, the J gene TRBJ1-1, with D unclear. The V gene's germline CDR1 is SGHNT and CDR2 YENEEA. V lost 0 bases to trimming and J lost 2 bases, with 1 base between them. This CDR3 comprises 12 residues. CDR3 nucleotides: TGTGCCAGCAGCTTAGATAACACTGAAGCTTTCTTT. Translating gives CASSLDNTEAFF.

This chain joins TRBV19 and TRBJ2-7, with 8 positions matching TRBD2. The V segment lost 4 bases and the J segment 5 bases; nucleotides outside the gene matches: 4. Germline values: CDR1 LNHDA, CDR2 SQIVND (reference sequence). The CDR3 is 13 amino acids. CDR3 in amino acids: CASSTAGVHEQYF. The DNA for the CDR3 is TGTGCCAGTAGTACAGCGGGAGTGCACGAGCAGTACTTC.

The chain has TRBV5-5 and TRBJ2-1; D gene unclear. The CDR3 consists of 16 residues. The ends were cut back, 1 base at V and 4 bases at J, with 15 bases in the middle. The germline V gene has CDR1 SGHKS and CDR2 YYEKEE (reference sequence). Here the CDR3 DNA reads TGTGCCAGCAGCTTGTTCGGTGAGATGGGGTACAATGAGCAGTTCTTC. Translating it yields CASSLFGEMGYNEQFF.

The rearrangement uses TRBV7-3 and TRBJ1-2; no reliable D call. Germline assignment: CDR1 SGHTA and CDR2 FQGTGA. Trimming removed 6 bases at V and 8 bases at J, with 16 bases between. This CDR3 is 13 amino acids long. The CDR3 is CASRPVGVGGYTF. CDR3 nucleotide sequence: TGTGCCAGCAGGCCGGTTGGGGTGGGAGGCTACACCTTC.

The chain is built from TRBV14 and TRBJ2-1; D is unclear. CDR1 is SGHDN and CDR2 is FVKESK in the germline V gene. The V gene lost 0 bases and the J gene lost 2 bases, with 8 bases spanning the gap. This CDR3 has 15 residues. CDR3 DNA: TGTGCCAGCAGCCAAGATTCGCAGACCTACAATGAGCAGTTCTTC. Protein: CASSQDSQTYNEQFF.

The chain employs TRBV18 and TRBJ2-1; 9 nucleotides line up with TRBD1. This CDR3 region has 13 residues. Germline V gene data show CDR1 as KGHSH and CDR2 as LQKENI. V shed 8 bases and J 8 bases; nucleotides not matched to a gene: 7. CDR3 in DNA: TGTGCCAGCCACGGGGACAGGGCCTATGAGCAGTTCTTC. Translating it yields CASHGDRAYEQFF.

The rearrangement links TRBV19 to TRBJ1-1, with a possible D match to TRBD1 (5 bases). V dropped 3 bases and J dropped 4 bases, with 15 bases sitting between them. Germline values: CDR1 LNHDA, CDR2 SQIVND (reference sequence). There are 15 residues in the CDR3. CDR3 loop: CASSIRTNLGTEAFF. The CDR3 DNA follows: TGTGCCAGTAGTATCAGGACAAACTTGGGCACTGAAGCTTTCTTT.

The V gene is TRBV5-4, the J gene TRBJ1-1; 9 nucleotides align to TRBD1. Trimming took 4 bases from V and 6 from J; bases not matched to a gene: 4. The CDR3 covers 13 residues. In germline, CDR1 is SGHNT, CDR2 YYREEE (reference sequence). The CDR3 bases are TGTGCCAGCAGCGGCACAGGGGGCCCTGAAGCTTTCTTT. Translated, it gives CASSGTGGPEAFF.

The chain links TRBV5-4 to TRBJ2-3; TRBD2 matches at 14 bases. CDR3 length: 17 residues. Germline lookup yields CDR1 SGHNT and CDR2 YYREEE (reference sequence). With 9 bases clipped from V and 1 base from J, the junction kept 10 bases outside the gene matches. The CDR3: CATQPGLAGVGTDTQYF. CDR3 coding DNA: TGTGCCACCCAACCGGGACTAGCGGGAGTCGGCACAGATACGCAGTATTTT. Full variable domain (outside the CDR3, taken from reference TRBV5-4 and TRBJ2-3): ETGVTQSPTHLIKTRGQQVTLRCSSQSGHNTVSWYQQALGQGPQFIFQYYREEENGRGNFPPRFSGLQFPNYSSELNVNALELDDSALYLCATQPGLAGVGTDTQYFGPGTRLTVL.

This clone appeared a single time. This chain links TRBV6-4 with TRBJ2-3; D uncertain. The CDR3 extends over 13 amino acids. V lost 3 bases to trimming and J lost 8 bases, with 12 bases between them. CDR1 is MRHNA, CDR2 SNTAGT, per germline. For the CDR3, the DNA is TGTGCCAGCAGTGATAGGGTCTTCGGTACGCAGTATTTT. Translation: CASSDRVFGTQYF.

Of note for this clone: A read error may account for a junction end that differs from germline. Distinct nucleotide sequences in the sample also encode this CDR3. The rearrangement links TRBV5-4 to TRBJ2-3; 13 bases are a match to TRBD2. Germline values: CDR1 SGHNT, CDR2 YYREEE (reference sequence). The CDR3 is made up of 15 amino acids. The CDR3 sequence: CASRKGLAGKDTQYF. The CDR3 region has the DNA TGCGCCAGCAGAAAGGGACTAGCGGGGAAAGATACGCAGTATTTT.

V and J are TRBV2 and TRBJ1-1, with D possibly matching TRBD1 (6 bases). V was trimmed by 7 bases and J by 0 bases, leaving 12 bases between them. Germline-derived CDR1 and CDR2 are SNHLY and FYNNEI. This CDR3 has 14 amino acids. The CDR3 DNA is TGTGCCAGCAAAAACAGGGACGTGAACACTGAAGCTTTCTTT. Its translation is CASKNRDVNTEAFF.

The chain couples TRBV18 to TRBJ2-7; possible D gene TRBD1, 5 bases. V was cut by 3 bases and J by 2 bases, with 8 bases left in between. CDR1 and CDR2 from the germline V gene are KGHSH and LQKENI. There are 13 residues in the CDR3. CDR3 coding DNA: TGTGCCAGCTCACCGACAGAAACCTACGAGCAGTACTTC. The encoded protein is CASSPTETYEQYF.